These T cell receptor beta chains were read from a single sample in a study of Graves' ophthalmopathy and Graves' hyperthyroidism. TCRdb passed the multiplex PCR reads through MiXCR, listing each CDR3 protein once. Among approximately 150,000 distinct CDR3 sequences listed, around two fifths were seen once. Specimen: peripheral blood. Receptors were obtained from a man aged 30-40 years with Graves' ophthalmopathy. The conserved cysteine and the conserved F or W are not part of the CDR3 here. Fields, in order: J gene, V gene, D gene, CDR3 protein. The D gene is left open where the match is weak.

j_gene: TRBJ1-1; v_gene: TRBV6-2/TRBV6-3; d_gene: TRBD1; CDR3aa: ASSYGGTGLWEAF
j_gene: TRBJ2-7; v_gene: TRBV20-1; d_gene: TRBD1; CDR3aa: SARPWGQGGTSYEQY
j_gene: TRBJ2-7; v_gene: TRBV29-1; d_gene: -; CDR3aa: SVREGGAYEQY
j_gene: TRBJ2-7; v_gene: TRBV15; d_gene: TRBD2; CDR3aa: ATSSTSGSYEQY
j_gene: TRBJ1-5; v_gene: TRBV28; d_gene: TRBD1; CDR3aa: LTIGGGGNQPQH
j_gene: TRBJ1-2; v_gene: TRBV5-1; d_gene: -; CDR3aa: ASSLPPSEKNYGYT
j_gene: TRBJ2-5; v_gene: TRBV12-3/TRBV12-4; d_gene: TRBD1; CDR3aa: ASSPADRVGGETQY
j_gene: TRBJ1-2; v_gene: TRBV12-5; d_gene: -; CDR3aa: ASGLQGNYGYT
j_gene: TRBJ1-2; v_gene: TRBV28; d_gene: -; CDR3aa: ASSLLELRGRGYT
j_gene: TRBJ2-7; v_gene: TRBV6-1; d_gene: -; CDR3aa: ASSPATLYEQY
j_gene: TRBJ2-7; v_gene: TRBV29-1; d_gene: TRBD2; CDR3aa: SVDGGGSPYEQY
j_gene: TRBJ1-3; v_gene: TRBV2; d_gene: -; CDR3aa: ASSEAWRSSGNTIY
j_gene: TRBJ2-7; v_gene: TRBV11-3; d_gene: -; CDR3aa: ASSPRQVPYEQY
j_gene: TRBJ2-7; v_gene: TRBV12-3/TRBV12-4; d_gene: -; CDR3aa: ASSNAPGSSYEQY
j_gene: TRBJ1-1; v_gene: TRBV6-1; d_gene: TRBD1; CDR3aa: ASIQGDSGSTEAF
j_gene: TRBJ2-7; v_gene: TRBV29-1; d_gene: -; CDR3aa: SVGPGVYEQY
j_gene: TRBJ2-5; v_gene: TRBV6-5; d_gene: TRBD1; CDR3aa: ASSSSGGIGETQY
j_gene: TRBJ2-7; v_gene: TRBV28; d_gene: -; CDR3aa: ASAFVGFDEQY
j_gene: TRBJ2-7; v_gene: TRBV7-4; d_gene: -; CDR3aa: ASSFPLSANPYEQY
j_gene: TRBJ2-5; v_gene: TRBV29-1; d_gene: -; CDR3aa: SVGEGSGTETQY
j_gene: TRBJ1-5; v_gene: TRBV19; d_gene: -; CDR3aa: ASSIGVGEGGSNQPQH
j_gene: TRBJ2-7; v_gene: TRBV6-2/TRBV6-3; d_gene: TRBD2; CDR3aa: ASTSETSGTTYEQY
j_gene: TRBJ2-7; v_gene: TRBV7-2; d_gene: -; CDR3aa: ASSRAYISYEQY
j_gene: TRBJ2-5; v_gene: TRBV28; d_gene: -; CDR3aa: ASCIGSLEGETQY
j_gene: TRBJ1-5; v_gene: TRBV12-5; d_gene: -; CDR3aa: ASGLVLDQPQH
j_gene: TRBJ1-2; v_gene: TRBV7-9; d_gene: TRBD1; CDR3aa: ASSPGQGVGYT
j_gene: TRBJ2-5; v_gene: TRBV12-3/TRBV12-4; d_gene: -; CDR3aa: ASSPSDYPQETQY
j_gene: TRBJ1-2; v_gene: TRBV7-2; d_gene: TRBD1; CDR3aa: ASRMTGLANYGYT
j_gene: TRBJ1-1; v_gene: TRBV28; d_gene: -; CDR3aa: ASRWTLNTEAF
j_gene: TRBJ1-5; v_gene: TRBV6-1; d_gene: -; CDR3aa: ARMGLPWPQH
j_gene: TRBJ1-5; v_gene: TRBV10-3; d_gene: -; CDR3aa: AISESIGGSNQPQH
j_gene: TRBJ1-1; v_gene: TRBV7-2; d_gene: -; CDR3aa: ASSPGPRNTEAF
j_gene: TRBJ2-7; v_gene: TRBV28; d_gene: TRBD1; CDR3aa: ASSRDRGFYEQY
j_gene: TRBJ1-1; v_gene: TRBV20-1; d_gene: -; CDR3aa: SARVSGTNFHTEAF
j_gene: TRBJ2-7; v_gene: TRBV12-3/TRBV12-4; d_gene: -; CDR3aa: ASSTPRALYEQY
j_gene: TRBJ2-2; v_gene: TRBV7-2; d_gene: -; CDR3aa: ASSPLLGSELF
j_gene: TRBJ1-5; v_gene: TRBV12-3/TRBV12-4; d_gene: -; CDR3aa: ASSVSGLSNQPQH
j_gene: TRBJ2-7; v_gene: TRBV28; d_gene: TRBD1; CDR3aa: ASPDRGYEQY
j_gene: TRBJ1-2; v_gene: TRBV6-1; d_gene: TRBD1; CDR3aa: ASSQITGGYSYGYT